Below, 13 T cell receptor beta chains from the same sample are listed, as sequenced in a study of neurological immune-mediated disorders. One entry per CDR3 protein results from TCRdb running MiXCR on the 5' RACE reads. This table has just under 60,000 distinct CDR3 sequences, 2% to 2.5% appearing once. Material for sequencing was PBMCs. The receptors originated from a man aged 45-60 years with multiple sclerosis.

This clonotype was counted many times. The DNA of the CDR3 is TGCAGTGCCGTCAAAACAGGGGGCAATCAGCCCCAGCATTTT. Translation: CSAVKTGGNQPQHF. This chain connects TRBV20-1 to TRBJ1-5; 7 nucleotides line up with TRBD1. This CDR3 has 14 residues. The trim removed 6 bases at V and 2 bases at J, leaving 7 bases unmatched. Germline V lookup: CDR1 DFQATT, CDR2 SNEGSKA (reference sequence).

This clonotype was counted many times. The genes are TRBV6-6 and TRBJ1-3; weak D call: TRBD1 (5 bases). The CDR3 has 13 amino acids. The ends were cut back, 5 bases at V and 4 bases at J, with 9 bases in the middle. Germline values: CDR1 MNHNY, CDR2 SVGAGI (reference sequence). This CDR3 reads CASSGTVGNTIYF. Written as DNA, the CDR3 is TGTGCCAGCAGTGGGACGGTAGGAAACACCATATATTTT.

Many counts were recorded for this clonotype. The chain is built from TRBV5-1 and TRBJ2-5; D might be TRBD1 or TRBD2, each matching 6 bases. CDR1 and CDR2 (germline): SGHRS, YFSETQ. V was shortened by 6 bases and J by 2 bases, with 17 bases between the two germline ends. The CDR3 consists of 15 residues. DNA of the CDR3: TGCGCCAGCAAGGAGGGGGGAATTTCTCAAGAGACCCAGTACTTC. It encodes CASKEGGISQETQYF.

At least ten counts were recorded for this clonotype. V usage is TRBV7-6 and J usage is TRBJ1-5, with 11 bases matching TRBD1. The CDR3 has 15 amino acids. J lost 7 bases, V lost 6 bases, and 8 bases had no gene match. Germline assignment: CDR1 SGHVS and CDR2 FNYEAQ. The CDR3 region is CASSPGQGAKQPQHF. The CDR3 bases are TGTGCCAGCAGTCCTGGACAGGGGGCCAAGCAGCCCCAGCATTTT.

This clonotype was counted ten times or more. The chain uses TRBV20-1 and TRBJ2-7; D tentatively fits TRBD1 or TRBD2 (5 bases each). The V gene's germline CDR1 is DFQATT and CDR2 SNEGSKA (reference sequence). The CDR3 is 13 residues long. The ends were cut back, 5 bases at V and 3 bases at J, with 14 bases in the middle. CDR3 in amino acids: CSAAGTEDYEQYF. In DNA form, the CDR3 reads TGCAGTGCTGCCGGGACGGAGGACTACGAGCAGTACTTC.

This clonotype is labeled as medium-sized. The genes are TRBV12-3 or TRBV12-4 and TRBJ2-3, with 11 bases aligning to TRBD2. V lost 5 bases to trimming and J lost 2 bases; unmatched junction nucleotides: 6. The CDR3 runs 16 residues. The CDR3 nucleotides are TGTGCCAGCAGTGCGGGACTAGCGGTCCTCACAGATACGCAGTATTTT. It yields the protein CASSAGLAVLTDTQYF.

This clonotype has at least ten counts. The V and J genes are TRBV6-2 or TRBV6-3 and TRBJ2-7; D remains unclear. The CDR3 spans 12 residues. Between the trimmed V and J ends, which lost 5 bases and 0 bases, there was a span of 5 bases. Germline lookup yields CDR1 MNHEY and CDR2 SVGEGT. As DNA, the CDR3 is TGTGCCAGCAGTAAGAACTCCTACGAGCAGTACTTC. This gives the protein CASSKNSYEQYF.

As concerns this clonotype: This may be a read error: a much more frequent sequence differs by one nucleotide. No conserved phenylalanine or tryptophan is present at the end of the CDR3, so a read error is the likely explanation. This chain uses TRBV5-1 with TRBJ2-5; 8 bases are a match to TRBD1. Germline V CDR1 and CDR2: SGHRS, YFSETQ. The CDR3 consists of 15 residues. The J segment lost 2 bases and the V segment lost 0 bases, leaving 3 bases of the junction unmatched. CDR3 DNA sequence: TGCGCCAGCAGCTTGGGGACAGGGCGACAAGAGACCCAGTACTGC. It encodes CASSLGTGRQETQYC.

Ten or more counts support this clonotype. This sequence joins TRBV9 and TRBJ2-5; 9 bases map to TRBD2. V was pared by 4 bases and J by 2 bases, with 6 bases of the junction left unmatched. CDR1 is SGDLS, CDR2 YYNGEE, per germline. The CDR3 sequence is 15 residues long. The CDR3 sequence: CASSPHGLAQETQYF. The CDR3, as DNA: TGTGCCAGCAGCCCGCACGGACTAGCGCAAGAGACCCAGTACTTC.

This clonotype was observed at least ten times. The chain recombines TRBV18 with TRBJ2-5; D gene ambiguous. Between the trimmed V and J ends, which lost 3 bases and 5 bases, there was a span of 7 bases. The CDR3 has 12 residues. The germline CDR1 and CDR2 sequences are KGHSH and LQKENI. CDR3 loop: CASSPALETQYF. DNA of the CDR3: TGTGCCAGCTCACCTGCCCTGGAGACCCAGTACTTC.

At least ten counts were recorded for this clonotype. The chain employs TRBV30 and TRBJ2-1, with D perhaps TRBD2 (5 bases). V was shortened by 2 bases and J by 10 bases, with 9 bases between the two germline ends. CDR3 size: 11 residues. The germline V gene has CDR1 GTSNPN and CDR2 SVGIG (reference sequence). CDR3 protein: CAWSTRREQFF. The CDR3 DNA reads TGTGCCTGGAGTACTAGGAGGGAGCAGTTCTTC.

This clonotype was detected only a few times. The gene calls are TRBV5-1 and TRBJ1-1; D possibly corresponds to TRBD1 (5 bases). V gave up 6 bases and J gave up 0 bases, with 9 bases separating them. The CDR3 sequence is 13 residues long. CDR1 SGHRS and CDR2 YFSETQ come from the germline V gene. CDR3 region: CASTLGVNTEAFF. CDR3 bases: TGCGCCAGCACATTAGGGGTGAACACTGAAGCTTTCTTT.

This clonotype has at least ten counts. The CDR3 region is CASGQGALSGANVLTF. DNA of the CDR3: TGCGCCAGCGGACAGGGGGCCCTTTCTGGGGCCAACGTCCTGACTTTC. This sequence joins TRBV5-1 and TRBJ2-6, with TRBD1 identical over 11 bases. The CDR3 is 16 residues long. The J segment lost 1 base and the V segment lost 7 bases, leaving 4 bases of the junction unmatched. Germline lookup yields CDR1 SGHRS and CDR2 YFSETQ.